This TCR beta chain was sequenced during a study of cytomegalovirus exposure and HLA in healthy donors (TCRdb year 2017). Turning to the overall study: According to an earlier analysis of a few hundred of the donors, 150 million to 200 million T cells yielded 95 million to 140 million unique TCR beta sequences and around 280 Gb of sequence data. Rather than drawing on any new phenotypic data, the later analysis identified candidate immune exposures from TCR beta sequences and the way those sequences occurred across donors. A later analysis re-analyzed previously published TCR beta repertoires from 650 to 800 donors and added high-resolution HLA genotyping to study TCR occurrence patterns. In an earlier analysis of roughly 580 of the donors, high-throughput TCR beta sequencing was used to judge whether each TCR beta V gene segment behaved as functional or pseudogenic. Among the roughly 410 genotyped donors, 81% belonged to the genetic ancestry cluster associated with self-reported Caucasian donors. The aim of the study was to test whether cataloging public T cell receptors could identify signatures of past pathogen exposure. Both class I and class II loci were covered by HLA typing, at four-digit resolution. An early release covering approximately 600 HLA-typed donors comprised approximately 290 gigabases of sequencing data and tens of millions of unique TCR sequences. Every discovery cohort repertoire had been produced on one sequencing platform. Among some 400 genotyped donors of the cohort, an average of roughly 240,000 unique TCR beta nucleotide sequences were sequenced per donor, 15% to 20% of them non-productive. Roughly 5 DR-DQ haplotypes were handled as single units for association and clustering, since linkage in the cohort was strong. A later genetic analysis used genome-wide SNP genotypes for 398 of the 666 donors, treating that subset as a discovery cohort. The study profiled the T cell repertoires of around 700 subjects by immunosequencing and related them to cytomegalovirus serostatus. A separate validation cohort of roughly 110 different subjects was used in addition to the roughly 700-subject first cohort. Donor age, sex, ethnicity and CMV serostatus were collected together with the repertoire data. The number of donors typed differed by locus, with 629-630 for A, B, C, DRB1 and DQB1, 522 for DQA1, 600 to 610 for DPA1, and some 450 for DPB1. To predict cytomegalovirus infection status, the study combined high-throughput TCR immunosequencing, statistical association of individual TCRs with disease status, and machine learning. Findings and caveats that apply to the study as a whole: In this cohort, only TCR beta chains were sequenced, and detectable features were limited by the absence of alpha or paired-chain data. A group of highly shared sequence variants was considered likely to be a technical artifact of the sequencing pipeline. In a later analysis, several top co-occurrence clusters were reported to appear linked to parvovirus B19, influenza, CMV and Epstein-Barr virus. The study listed 150 to 200 TCR beta chains as associated with cytomegalovirus. Compared with equally common non-associated chains, HLA-associated TCR beta chains in a later analysis were more clonally expanded and had lower generation probabilities. Most TCR sequences were seen in very few donors, while some public TCRs were found in many individuals. The earlier analysis of fewer than 750 of the donors excluded seventeen rarely observed V segments, including chromosome 9 orphons, because counts were too low. Some IMGT-functional V segments, including TRBV6-2 and TRBV6-3, could not be distinguished by the 87-base-pair reads and were therefore excluded. According to a later genetic analysis, donors in an Asian-associated ancestry cluster had fewer N-insertions in productive TCRs than the roughly 670-donor mean. When HLA alleles, especially DR and DQ, strongly co-occurred, TCR associations were difficult to assign to individual alleles. Presence/absence analyses assumed roughly uniform sequencing depth across donors, an assumption that may not hold. V-gene and J-gene trimming of TCR beta chains was associated with a missense DCLRE1C variant in a later genetic analysis, and the association was replicated in an independent cohort. In a later analysis, TCR association rates were found to vary across HLA loci, with the most associated TCRs seen for DRB1 alleles and the fewest for HLA-C alleles. The authors suggested that the approach could potentially be generalized to other disease states and immunological phenotypes. For the cohort, immune exposure information was limited to CMV serostatus. Cytomegalovirus status was reported to be diagnosed by the classifier with high specificity and sensitivity in both the original and validation cohorts. A later analysis found that most CMV-associated TCR beta chains appeared HLA-restricted, with HLA associations seemingly driven largely by CMV exposure. Specific HLA alleles were associated with about 17,000 TCR beta sequences at a false discovery rate of 0.05 in a later analysis. A few of the identified cytomegalovirus-associated TCR beta chains were confirmed in vitro to be specific for cytomegalovirus antigens. A further reported finding was that TCR beta sequences accurately predicted the HLA-A and HLA-B alleles for most subjects in the first cohort. An earlier analysis of approximately 590 of the donors showed that most TCR beta V segments appeared in productive rearrangements either about 87% or about 30% of the time, which broadly matched IMGT annotations. Linkage disequilibrium might explain the correlated functional status among segregating V segments, but an unknown experimental factor could not be excluded. Because HLA typing was unavailable for some donors at each locus, only the typed subset was used in association tests.

A note on this clone: Its antigen is still unknown. Base qualities are not recorded, but no much larger clone differs from it by a single base.

The cohort consisted of hundreds of healthy bone marrow donors. At the time of sampling, every cohort member was nominally healthy, though immune exposures that went unrecorded were likely present. The donor was CMV seropositive and was included in the group of 250 to 350 seropositive cohort members. A peripheral blood sample was collected from each donor, and TCR beta sequencing was performed on peripheral blood mononuclear cells. Genomic DNA extraction from the blood cell samples was performed with the Qiagen DNeasy Blood Extraction Kit. CDR1 and CDR2 were assigned from the germline V gene as SGDLS and YYNGEE. The CDR3 holds 14 amino acids from the cysteine to the phenylalanine. Of the read, only the CDR3 DNA is kept; its 42 bases are in frame from base 1. The V and J ends are trimmed by 5 bases and 6 bases, leaving 15 bases between them. Library method: the immunoSEQ multiplex PCR assay. The multiplex PCR relied on a mix of 60 forward primers for TCR Vbeta segments and 13 reverse primers for TCR Jbeta segments. The CDR3 region of rearranged TCR beta genes was amplified from genomic DNA by a multiplex PCR assay. Amplified TCR beta libraries were sequenced as 87-base-pair reads on the Illumina HiSeq System. The source study handled its data this way. A later analysis tallied tens of millions of unique TCR beta chains across the 700 or so repertoires, and roughly 11 million of those chains were shared by two or more donors. Raw reads were error-corrected and collapsed into unique sequences with a nearest-neighbor algorithm that merged closely related sequences to remove PCR and sequencing errors. To assign V, D and J gene segments, CDR3 sequences were aligned to IMGT reference sequences. Each retained sequence needed at least a six-nucleotide match to both a V gene segment and a J gene segment. A rearrangement counted as productive if the CDR3 had no stop codons and remained in frame with V and J, and every other rearrangement counted as non-productive. Following IMGT convention, CDR3 was defined as the stretch from the second conserved V-encoded cysteine up to the conserved J-encoded phenylalanine. The earlier analysis of about 560 of the donors excluded any sequence lacking an unambiguous match to a single V gene segment. An earlier analysis of a few hundred of the donors classified V segments as functional when productive rearrangements were above 56.7% and as segregating when the standard deviation between donors was above 5%. A statistical classification framework was built for diagnosing cytomegalovirus status from the catalog of TCR beta chain sequences. In a later analysis, V and J genes were assigned by comparing TCR nucleotide sequences against IMGT/GENE-DB human TR gene sequences. The TCRdist pipeline was used in a later analysis to assign CDR3 sequences and most-parsimonious VDJ recombination scenarios. In a later analysis, each TCR beta chain was defined by its CDR3 amino acid sequence together with its V-gene family, and reads lacking a unique V-gene family were excluded. To address suspected cross-contamination and a sequencing artifact, a later analysis removed 592 highly shared, low-generation-probability nucleotide sequences. For each public chain, a later analysis derived a clonal expansion index from normalized ranks of inferred template counts within each repertoire. Generation probabilities in a later analysis came from a VDJ recombination model fitted to out-of-frame rearrangements, and those results were checked against IGoR. In a later analysis, hypergeometric tests were used to score TCR-TCR, TCR-HLA and TCR-CMV co-occurrence, with a repertoire-size bias correction applied to TCR pairs. To estimate false discovery rates, a later analysis permuted the HLA or CMV assignments 20 times. In a later analysis, co-occurring TCRs were grouped using DBSCAN, with TCRdist sequence similarity added in when clustering inside HLA-allele-positive subsets. Repertoires with fewer than 30,000 or more than 120,000 public chains, plus five repertoires with anomalous nucleotide sharing, were excluded from co-occurrence clustering. TCRdb limited this immuneACCESS table to in-frame rearrangements with V and J called. A share of clones is missing; checked studies link under half to unresolved V genes, and the rest is unexplained. The D gene and trimming were derived from the DNA, and the V and J assignments and clone size from that table. The sample contains about 140,000 clones, about 82% of them found a single time. The ten largest clones represent roughly 4% of the sample.

This chain joins TRBV9 to TRBJ2-1; tentative D gene TRBD2, with 5 bases matching. The sample taken for sequencing was PBMCs. The source of this sequence is a woman aged 40 to 49 in good health and CMV-seropositive. The nucleotide sequence reads TGTGCCAGCAGTGTCTTCCCAGCGGCCAATGAGCAGTTCTTC. The encoded protein is CASSVFPAANEQFF.